These 27 T cell receptor beta chains originate from one sample sequenced in a study of T cell responses to AZD1222 COVID-19 vaccine. Libraries were prepared by immunoSEQ multiplex PCR; TCRdb keeps only in-frame clonotypes and omits some of them. The profile shows some 90,000 clones, around 91% of them singletons. This specimen consisted of peripheral blood, obtained on day 0 of MenACWY control vaccination. The receptors come from an adult in good health.

V and J are TRBV6-2 or TRBV6-3 and TRBJ1-2; D gene ambiguous. With 1 base removed from V and 4 bases from J, the gap between germline ends came to 10 bases. The CDR3 loop spans 14 amino acids. The germline CDR1 and CDR2 sequences are MNHEY and SVGEGT. The CDR3 reads CASSYYSLGYGYTF. The CDR3 region has the DNA TGTGCCAGCAGTTACTACAGCCTGGGCTATGGCTACACCTTC.

The gene calls are TRBV6-5 and TRBJ1-4; tentatively, D is TRBD1 (6 bases). Germline CDR1 MNHEY, CDR2 SVGAGI. The CDR3 runs to 15 residues. Trimming shortened V by 5 bases and J by 4 bases, and 14 bases separated the two germline ends. The CDR3 sequence is CASSRQDSLNEKLFF. The CDR3 nucleotides read TGTGCCAGCAGTAGGCAGGACAGCCTTAATGAAAAACTGTTTTTT.

The V and J genes are TRBV28 and TRBJ1-2; tentatively, D is TRBD1 (6 bases). CDR1 and CDR2 from the germline V gene are MDHEN and SYDVKM. V gave up 1 base and J gave up 7 bases, with 16 bases separating them. This CDR3 is built from 15 residues. CDR3 sequence reads: CASSLSGQRQGGYTF. CDR3 bases: TGTGCCAGCAGTTTATCCGGACAGCGCCAGGGTGGCTACACCTTC.

The chain employs TRBV28 and TRBJ2-2; D uncertain. The CDR3 totals 14 residues. CDR1 is MDHEN and CDR2 is SYDVKM in the germline V gene. Trimming removed 6 bases from V and 0 bases from J, with 8 bases in between. The CDR3 region is CASRLGTNTGELFF. CDR3 sequence (DNA): TGTGCCAGCAGGTTGGGCACGAACACCGGGGAGCTGTTTTTT.

The chain is built from TRBV6-5 and TRBJ1-2; 7 nucleotides align to TRBD1. V was clipped by 6 bases and J by 6 bases; unmatched bases: 10. Germline CDR1 and CDR2: MNHEY and SVGAGI. CDR3 length: 14 amino acids. In DNA, the CDR3 is TGTGCCAGCAGGCCGACAGGGATTTGGGATGGCTACACCTTC. It codes for CASRPTGIWDGYTF.

This clone showed up just a few times. The chain couples TRBV19 to TRBJ1-6, with a possible D match to TRBD1 (6 bases). With 5 bases removed from V and 9 bases from J, the gap between germline ends came to 11 bases. The CDR3 extends over 13 amino acids. Germline V gene data show CDR1 as LNHDA and CDR2 as SQIVND (reference sequence). CDR3 sequence reads: CASSWRGGSPLHF. The CDR3 DNA sequence: TGTGCCAGTAGTTGGAGGGGGGGTTCACCCCTCCACTTT.

This clone was seen once. J is TRBJ1-4 and V is TRBV5-6; D not certain. This CDR3 spans 14 amino acids. The V gene's germline CDR1 is SGHDT and CDR2 YYEEEE. V was cut by 4 bases and J by 8 bases, with 15 bases left in between. The CDR3 sequence is CASSHQVTREKLFF. The DNA of the CDR3 is TGTGCCAGCAGCCACCAGGTCACGCGGGAAAAACTGTTTTTT.

The CDR3 nucleotides read TGTGCCAGCAGTGACAGGGGAGGTCGGCCCCAGCATTTT. This gives the protein CASSDRGGRPQHF. The V gene is TRBV6-1, the J gene TRBJ1-5; D is possibly TRBD1 (6 bases). The V and J ends lost 3 bases and 9 bases respectively, with 12 bases between them. This CDR3 is 13 amino acids long. Germline loops: CDR1 MNHNS, CDR2 SASEGT.

This chain connects TRBV28 to TRBJ2-6, with TRBD1 matching 7 bases. V was pared by 5 bases and J by 0 bases, with 7 bases of the junction left unmatched. This CDR3 comprises 17 residues. Germline V CDR1 and CDR2: MDHEN, SYDVKM. CDR3 residues: CASSTGALPSGANVLTF. For the CDR3, the DNA is TGTGCCAGCAGTACAGGGGCCTTACCCTCTGGGGCCAACGTCCTGACTTTC.

The V and J genes are TRBV28 and TRBJ1-2, with TRBD1 identical over 9 bases. J gave up 2 bases and V 7 bases, and 8 bases lay outside the gene matches. CDR3 size: 15 residues. Germline V gene sequence: CDR1 MDHEN, CDR2 SYDVKM. The CDR3: CASTTPGQGNYGYTF. CDR3 nucleotides: TGTGCCAGCACCACCCCTGGACAGGGGAACTATGGCTACACCTTC.

This chain joins TRBV11-1 and TRBJ2-3, with 7 nucleotides matching TRBD2. With V trimmed by 0 bases and J by 0 bases, 9 bases remained unmatched. Germline CDR1 is SGHAT and CDR2 is FQDESV (reference sequence). The CDR3 runs to 18 residues. The CDR3 spells CASSLAGAGLSSTDTQYF. The CDR3 nucleotides read TGTGCCAGCAGCTTAGCTGGAGCGGGGCTTTCTAGCACAGATACGCAGTATTTT.

The V and J genes are TRBV7-2 and TRBJ2-3; no definite D call. CDR1 is SGHTA, CDR2 FQGNSA, per germline. This CDR3 region has 16 residues. Trimming pared 4 bases from V and 5 bases from J, leaving 19 bases between. CDR3: CASSSSWTAARDTQYF. In nucleotides, the CDR3 is TGTGCCAGCAGCTCATCCTGGACCGCTGCTAGAGATACGCAGTATTTT.

This rearrangement joins TRBV28 to TRBJ2-3, with D unclear. The V gene lost 3 bases and the J gene lost 4 bases, with 2 bases spanning the gap. The CDR3 sequence is 11 residues long. Germline CDR1 is MDHEN and CDR2 is SYDVKM. The CDR3 here is CASSLSDTQYF. CDR3 DNA: TGTGCCAGCAGTTTGTCAGATACGCAGTATTTT.

In its sample, this clone was seen a few times. V gene TRBV10-1 combines with J gene TRBJ2-7, with TRBD1 identical over 9 bases. This CDR3 spans 13 amino acids. Losses at the gene ends were 6 bases for V and 2 bases for J; bases not matched to a gene: 2. Germline V gene lookup returns CDR1 WNHNN and CDR2 SYGVQD (reference sequence). CDR3: CASSRDRAYEQYF. In DNA form, the CDR3 reads TGCGCCAGCAGCCGGGACAGGGCCTACGAGCAGTACTTC.

As DNA, the CDR3 is TGTGCCAGTAGTCCACAGGGAGTGAGCACTGAAGCTTTCTTT. This gives the protein CASSPQGVSTEAFF. The rearrangement joins TRBV19 to TRBJ1-1; a weak D match, TRBD1 (6 bases). The V gene lost 5 bases and the J gene lost 4 bases, with 14 bases spanning the gap. The CDR3 contains 14 residues. Germline CDR1 LNHDA, CDR2 SQIVND (reference sequence).

J is TRBJ2-2 and V is TRBV7-2; 9 positions match TRBD2. Per germline, CDR1 SGHTA and CDR2 FQGNSA. V shed 3 bases, J shed 2 bases, and the junction held 1 base outside the gene matches. The CDR3 has 15 residues. Here the CDR3 reads CASSLTSGNTGELFF. As DNA, the CDR3 is TGTGCCAGCAGCTTGACTAGCGGAAACACCGGGGAGCTGTTTTTT.

V and J are TRBV19 and TRBJ1-5; D is ambiguous. Germline V gene sequence: CDR1 LNHDA, CDR2 SQIVND (reference sequence). The CDR3 extends over 13 amino acids. Trimming pared 4 bases from V and 3 bases from J, leaving 7 bases between. Written as DNA, the CDR3 is TGTGCCAGTAGTACCGCAGTCAATCAGCCCCAGCATTTT. Translation gives CASSTAVNQPQHF.

This clone came up once. The V gene is TRBV29-1, the J gene TRBJ1-4, with 7 bases that match TRBD1. V shed 7 bases and J 8 bases; nucleotides not matched to a gene: 7. This CDR3 spans 12 amino acids. CDR1 SQVTM and CDR2 ANQGSEA come from the germline V gene. CDR3 in DNA: TGCAGCGGGGCACAGGGGTTGGAAAAACTGTTTTTT. Residues: CSGAQGLEKLFF. Using reference TRBV29-1 and TRBJ1-4 for the parts outside the CDR3, the full variable domain is SAVISQKPSRDICQRGTSLTIQCQVDSQVTMMFWYRQQPGQSLTLIATANQGSEATYESGFVIDKFPISRPNLTFSTLTVSNMSPEDSSIYLCSGAQGLEKLFFGSGTQLSVL.

V gene TRBV11-2 combines with J gene TRBJ2-1; D not resolved. Germline CDR1 is SGHAT and CDR2 is FQNNGV. The CDR3 totals 15 residues. The ends were cut back, 0 bases at V and 8 bases at J, with 14 bases in the middle. CDR3 nucleotide sequence: TGTGCCAGCAGCTTAGATCGTGCTTCCGGGTATGAGCAGTTCTTC. Protein: CASSLDRASGYEQFF.

The genes are TRBV6-5 and TRBJ2-3; D perhaps matches TRBD2 (5 bases). Germline assignment: CDR1 MNHEY and CDR2 SVGAGI. V dropped 2 bases and J dropped 6 bases, with 15 bases sitting between them. The CDR3 contains 15 residues. CDR3 protein: CASSYVAGLADTQYF. As DNA, the CDR3 is TGTGCCAGCAGTTACGTGGCGGGCTTGGCGGATACGCAGTATTTT.

The chain couples TRBV4-3 to TRBJ1-1; 7 nucleotides align to TRBD1. Trimming removed 4 bases from V and 2 bases from J; junction bases left unmatched: 4. From germline, CDR1 is LGHNA and CDR2 YSLEER. CDR3 size: 14 residues. The CDR3 nucleotides are TGCGCCAGCAGCCGGGGACAGCTAAACACTGAAGCTTTCTTT. Protein sequence: CASSRGQLNTEAFF.

This rearrangement joins TRBV28 to TRBJ2-7; D is unclear. CDR3 size: 14 residues. V was trimmed by 1 base and J by 0 bases, leaving 7 bases between them. Looked up from germline, CDR1 is MDHEN and CDR2 is SYDVKM. DNA of the CDR3: TGTGCCAGCAGTTTATTTCTCAACTCCTACGAGCAGTACTTC. It translates to CASSLFLNSYEQYF.

V usage is TRBV6-5 and J usage is TRBJ2-3; D call uncertain. V was shortened by 0 bases and J by 5 bases, with 9 bases between the two germline ends. Germline V lookup: CDR1 MNHEY, CDR2 SVGAGI. The CDR3 is 14 amino acids. CDR3: CASSYSVVGDTQYF. The CDR3 nucleotides are TGTGCCAGCAGTTACTCGGTGGTGGGAGATACGCAGTATTTT.

V is TRBV19 and J is TRBJ1-1, with 7 positions matching TRBD1. Trimming took 3 bases from V and 11 from J; bases not matched to a gene: 9. This CDR3 has 13 residues. Germline-derived CDR1 and CDR2 are LNHDA and SQIVND (reference sequence). The CDR3 nucleotides read TGTGCCAGTAGTATGACAGGGTCTAACTGGGCTTTCTTT. It codes for CASSMTGSNWAFF.

The chain uses TRBV18 and TRBJ2-7, with D perhaps matching TRBD1 or TRBD2 (5 bases each). This CDR3 is 12 amino acids long. Per germline, CDR1 KGHSH and CDR2 LQKENI. Trimming pared 4 bases from V and 4 bases from J, leaving 8 bases between. Here the CDR3 reads CASSQRGYEQYF. The CDR3 DNA follows: TGTGCCAGCTCACAGAGGGGTTACGAGCAGTACTTC.

V usage is TRBV28 and J usage is TRBJ1-5; maybe TRBD1 (5 bases). With 6 bases removed from V and 2 bases from J, the gap between germline ends came to 14 bases. Per the germline V gene, CDR1 is MDHEN and CDR2 is SYDVKM. The CDR3 loop spans 15 amino acids. The CDR3 DNA reads as TGTGCCAGCAGCAAAGAGAGGGGCCGCAATCAGCCCCAGCATTTT. It translates to CASSKERGRNQPQHF.

The rearrangement uses TRBV19 and TRBJ2-3; 12 bases align to TRBD2. CDR3 length: 15 residues. Germline-derived CDR1 and CDR2 are LNHDA and SQIVND (reference sequence). V shed 4 bases, J shed 3 bases, and the junction held 2 bases outside the gene matches. CDR3 bases: TGTGCCAGTAGTACTAGCGGGGGGGGAACAGATACGCAGTATTTT. Translation gives CASSTSGGGTDTQYF.